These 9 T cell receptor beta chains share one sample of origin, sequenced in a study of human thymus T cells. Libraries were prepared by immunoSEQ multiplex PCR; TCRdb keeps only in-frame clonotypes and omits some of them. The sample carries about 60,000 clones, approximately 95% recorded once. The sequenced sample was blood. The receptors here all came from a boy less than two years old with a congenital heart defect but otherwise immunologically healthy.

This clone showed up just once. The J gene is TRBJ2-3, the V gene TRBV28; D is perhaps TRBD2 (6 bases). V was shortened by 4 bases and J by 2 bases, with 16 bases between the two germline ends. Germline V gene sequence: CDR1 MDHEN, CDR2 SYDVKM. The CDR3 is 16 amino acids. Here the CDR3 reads CASSSRAAGLTDTQYF. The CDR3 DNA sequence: TGTGCCAGCAGTTCAAGGGCAGCGGGCCTCACAGATACGCAGTATTTT.

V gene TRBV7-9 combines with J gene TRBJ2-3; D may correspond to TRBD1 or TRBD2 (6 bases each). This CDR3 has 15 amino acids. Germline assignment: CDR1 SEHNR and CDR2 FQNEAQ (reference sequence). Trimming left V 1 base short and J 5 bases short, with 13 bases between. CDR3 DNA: TGTGCCAGCAGCTTAGAAGGGGGGTCTAAAGATACGCAGTATTTT. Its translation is CASSLEGGSKDTQYF.

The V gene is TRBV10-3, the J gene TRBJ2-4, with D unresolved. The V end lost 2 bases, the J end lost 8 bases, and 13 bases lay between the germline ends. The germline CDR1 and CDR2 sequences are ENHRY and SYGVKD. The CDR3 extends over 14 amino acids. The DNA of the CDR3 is TGTGCCATCAGTGAGGACATAGCTGTGGACATTCAGTACTTC. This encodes CAISEDIAVDIQYF.

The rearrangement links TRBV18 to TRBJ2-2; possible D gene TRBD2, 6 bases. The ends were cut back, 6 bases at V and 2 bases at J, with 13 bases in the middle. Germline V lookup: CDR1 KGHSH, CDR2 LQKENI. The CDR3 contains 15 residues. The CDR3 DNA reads TGTGCCAGCTCCCCGTTAGCGGTCAACACCGGGGAGCTGTTTTTT. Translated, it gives CASSPLAVNTGELFF.

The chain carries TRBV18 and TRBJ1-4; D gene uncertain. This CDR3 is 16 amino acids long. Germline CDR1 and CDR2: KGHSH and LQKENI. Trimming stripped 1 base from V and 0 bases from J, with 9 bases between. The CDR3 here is CASSPRAATTNEKLFF. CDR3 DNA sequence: TGTGCCAGCTCACCACGTGCAGCGACAACTAATGAAAAACTGTTTTTT.

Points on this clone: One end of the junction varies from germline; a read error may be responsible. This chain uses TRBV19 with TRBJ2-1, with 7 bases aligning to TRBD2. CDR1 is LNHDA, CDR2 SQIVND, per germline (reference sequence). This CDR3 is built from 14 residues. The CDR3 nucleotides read TGTGCCAGTAGTGCGTCACGGCCGGGGGGAGCGAATATCTTC. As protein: CASSASRPGGANIF.

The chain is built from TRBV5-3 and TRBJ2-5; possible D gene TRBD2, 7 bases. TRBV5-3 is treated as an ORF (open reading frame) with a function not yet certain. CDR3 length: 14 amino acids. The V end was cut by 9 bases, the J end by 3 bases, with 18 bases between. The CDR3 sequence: CANRRPGGEETQYF. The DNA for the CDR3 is TGTGCCAACCGTCGTCCGGGGGGCGAAGAGACCCAGTACTTC.

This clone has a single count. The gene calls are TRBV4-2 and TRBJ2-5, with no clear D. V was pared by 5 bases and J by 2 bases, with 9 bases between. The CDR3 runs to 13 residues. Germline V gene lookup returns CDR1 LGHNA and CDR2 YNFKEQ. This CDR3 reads CASSFGVQETQYF. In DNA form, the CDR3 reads TGTGCCAGCAGCTTTGGGGTACAAGAGACCCAGTACTTC.

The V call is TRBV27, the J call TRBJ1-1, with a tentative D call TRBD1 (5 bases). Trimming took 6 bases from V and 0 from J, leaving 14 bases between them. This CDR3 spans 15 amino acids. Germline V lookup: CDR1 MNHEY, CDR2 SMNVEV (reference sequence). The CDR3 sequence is CASSPRQGVNTEAFF. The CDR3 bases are TGTGCCAGCAGCCCACGGCAGGGAGTGAACACTGAAGCTTTCTTT.